This T cell receptor (beta chain) appears in the sequencing data of a study of cytomegalovirus exposure and HLA in healthy donors. PCR was performed using 60 Vbeta and 13 Jbeta primers. TCRdb's table, derived via immunoSEQ multiplex PCR, lists solely in-frame clones and lacks some. The sample contains 100,000 to 150,000 clones, roughly 84% of which appear only once. Looked up from germline, CDR1 is MNHEY and CDR2 is SMNVEV (reference sequence). The CDR3 extends over 13 amino acids. Trimming left V 6 bases short and J 8 bases short, with 16 bases between. The chain uses TRBV27 and TRBJ1-2, with D perhaps matching TRBD1 (5 bases). Material: PBMCs. This clonotype was sampled from a boy aged 10-17 years in good health and CMV-seronegative. CDR3 sequence reads: CASRPGGAWGYTF. CDR3 nucleotides: TGTGCCAGCAGGCCCGGCGGGGCCTGGGGCTACACCTTC.